This T cell receptor beta chain emerged from a study of blood T cell repertoires in COVID-19 (TCRdb year 2020). In the study overall: The collaborator samples originated in the United States, Italy and Spain and spanned the acute and convalescent phases of COVID-19. The prospective study material was composed of cDNA or gDNA derived from T cells, B-cell-depleted T cells, or PBMCs. The dataset comprised deeply sampled blood TCRbeta repertoires from subjects exposed to, actively infected with, or recovered from COVID-19. The repertoires were released in a freely available public database meant as a resource for research on the immune response to SARS-CoV-2. The samples were drawn from two sources: the first 160 participants of the ongoing ImmuneRACE study, and approximately 1,300 subjects contributed by 6 global collaborators. Sample metadata almost always included a de-identified subject ID, COVID-19 status, age in years and sex. Where available, HLA class I and class II types were taken from metadata supplied by the sample provider and were not determined by assay-based typing.

Spanning cysteine to phenylalanine, the CDR3 consists of 15 amino acids. The entry retains the CDR3 DNA only, 45 bases that are in frame from base 1. The germline V gene encodes CDR1 MDHEN and CDR2 SYDVKM. Between the V and J ends, shortened by 6 bases and 5 bases respectively, the junction contains 16 bases. Collaborating institutions collected whole blood in K2EDTA tubes following their own protocols. For TCRbeta analysis, collaborators shipped samples as frozen whole blood, isolated PBMCs, or DNA extracted from either of those sample types. Results and caveats for the whole study, not just this receptor: The amount of clinical and demographic metadata varied by source and participant and was provided uncurated.

The immunoSEQ Assay, a bias-controlled multiplex PCR, was used to amplify TCRbeta CDR3 regions from genomic DNA. The paper's processing steps were these. The number of nucleated cells in each sample was estimated from the amplification of reference gene primers within the assay. To quantify the absolute abundance of each unique TCRbeta CDR3 rearrangement, sequence reads were collapsed and filtered. For each sample, productive Simpson clonality was calculated by taking the square root of Simpson's diversity index across productive rearrangements. The table was pulled from immuneACCESS by TCRdb, which kept in-frame rearrangements only. Such tables lose some clones; where checked, under half of the loss comes from unresolved V genes, and the rest has no known cause. V, J and clone size reflect that table, while D and trimming were determined from the DNA. Across this sample there are 190,000 or so clones, with approximately 90% seen only once. Roughly 3.7% of the sample rests with the top ten.

A remark on this clone: Its antigen target is currently unknown. Per-base quality was not reported, and no clone a single base away is much larger than it.

The clonotype was recovered from a woman in her twenties or thirties with acute or convalescent COVID-19. The sequenced material came from peripheral blood. The rearrangement combines TRBV28 with TRBJ2-2, and possibly TRBD1, on 6 matching bases. The CDR3 is CASRLTGYRTGELFF. The DNA sequence is given as TGTGCCAGCAGACTTACAGGGTATCGGACCGGGGAGCTGTTTTTT. The CDR3, completed at both ends by the reference TRBV28 and TRBJ2-2 genes, gives the full variable domain DVKVTQSSRYLVKRTGEKVFLECVQDMDHENMFWYRQDPGLGLRLIYFSYDVKMKEKGDIPEGYSVSREKKERFSLILESASTNQTSMYLCASRLTGYRTGELFFGEGSRLTVL.